The 14 T cell receptor beta chains below come from one sample, sequenced in a study of T cells in narcolepsy. Measured with immunoSEQ multiplex PCR; TCRdb has only the in-frame clones, and not every one. The top ten clones hold approximately 1.2% of a sample with around 42,000 clones, about 91% of them seen once. Sequencing input: CD45RA- memory CD4+ T cells from PBMCs. Source of these receptors: a human donor with narcolepsy.

The chain is built from TRBV5-4 and TRBJ2-3; 9 bases are shared with TRBD2. The germline V gene has CDR1 SGHNT and CDR2 YYREEE (reference sequence). J was trimmed by 5 bases and V by 0 bases; bases with no gene match: 10. This CDR3 is built from 17 residues. The CDR3 DNA sequence: TGTGCCAGCAGCTTGGCAGGGGCGGGGGGGCCAGGAGATACGCAGTATTTT. Translation: CASSLAGAGGPGDTQYF.

This clone was seen a few times. The chain combines TRBV4-1 with TRBJ1-2; 8 nucleotides match TRBD1. The CDR3 loop spans 16 amino acids. The V gene end was trimmed by 0 bases and the J gene end by 7 bases; junction bases not matched to a gene: 10. From germline, CDR1 is MGHRA and CDR2 YSYEKL. CDR3 protein: CASSQESTGAGGGYTF. CDR3 DNA: TGCGCCAGCAGCCAAGAATCGACAGGGGCCGGCGGTGGCTACACCTTC.

This clone was observed a handful of times. The chain employs TRBV19 and TRBJ2-5, with TRBD1 matching over 9 bases. Germline V lookup: CDR1 LNHDA, CDR2 SQIVND (reference sequence). CDR3 length equals 13 residues. V dropped 5 bases and J dropped 9; count of bases not matched to a gene: 7. DNA of the CDR3: TGTGCCAGTAGTGCGGGACAGGGAGGGGCCCAGTACTTC. Its translation is CASSAGQGGAQYF.

This clone was seen just once. CDR3 region: CATSRGGTGEQYF. The DNA for the CDR3 is TGTGCCACCAGCAGAGGCGGGACAGGCGAGCAGTACTTC. The chain recombines TRBV15 with TRBJ2-7, with TRBD1 identical over 8 bases. Germline CDR1 and CDR2: LNHNV and YYDKDF (reference sequence). With 1 base clipped from V and 6 bases from J, the junction kept 2 bases outside the gene matches. The CDR3 is 13 residues long.

The CDR3 loop is CASSYGRLRSTDTQYF. The DNA for the CDR3 is TGTGCCAGCAGCTACGGACGCCTTAGAAGCACAGATACGCAGTATTTT. The rearrangement joins TRBV6-6 to TRBJ2-3; the D is unclear. V shed 6 bases and J shed 0 bases, with 16 bases lying between them. Germline assignment: CDR1 MNHNY and CDR2 SVGAGI (reference sequence). The CDR3 is 16 amino acids.

The CDR3 sequence is CASSSRTGGGNTIYF. The CDR3 nucleotides are TGTGCCAGCAGCTCAAGGACGGGGGGAGGAAACACCATATATTTT. V and J are TRBV7-6 and TRBJ1-3; D might be TRBD1 (5 bases). The CDR3 runs 15 residues. Trimming shortened V by 4 bases and J by 4 bases, and 14 bases separated the two germline ends. Germline V lookup: CDR1 SGHVS, CDR2 FNYEAQ.

This chain connects TRBV6-1 to TRBJ1-1, with D possibly being TRBD1 (6 bases). Trimming took 7 bases from V and 9 from J, leaving 21 bases between them. The CDR3 spans 14 residues. Germline CDR1 is MNHNS and CDR2 is SASEGT. DNA for the CDR3: TGTGCCAGCATCGATGGGGGCCGGGCCCGAAAAGCTTTCTTT. This codes for CASIDGGRARKAFF.

The chain couples TRBV29-1 to TRBJ2-3; D unclear. The CDR3 has 12 residues. CDR1 and CDR2 from the germline V gene are SQVTM and ANQGSEA. V was cut by 4 bases and J by 5 bases, with 10 bases left in between. CDR3 protein: CSVGSSGDTQYF. The CDR3 coding sequence is TGCAGCGTTGGCAGCTCCGGAGATACGCAGTATTTT.

The chain recombines TRBV7-8 with TRBJ1-5, with D maybe TRBD1 (5 bases). In germline, CDR1 is SGHVS, CDR2 FQNEAQ. This CDR3 has 17 residues. V lost 5 bases to trimming and J lost 4 bases, with 21 bases between them. CDR3 amino acids: CASSMRAGTPRNQPQHF. CDR3 in DNA: TGTGCCAGCAGCATGCGCGCCGGGACTCCAAGAAATCAGCCCCAGCATTTT.

The chain combines TRBV6-1 with TRBJ2-7; 8 bases match TRBD2. This CDR3 is built from 13 residues. V trimming: 6 bases; J trimming: 6 bases; junction bases outside the gene matches: 7. CDR1 MNHNS and CDR2 SASEGT come from the germline V gene. CDR3 loop: CASRQTSVGEQYF. The CDR3 DNA follows: TGTGCCAGCAGACAGACTAGCGTCGGCGAGCAGTACTTC.

The chain joins TRBV11-3 to TRBJ1-1; 7 bases align to TRBD1. The J segment lost 4 bases and the V segment lost 2 bases, leaving 4 bases of the junction unmatched. There are 14 residues in the CDR3. CDR1 SGHNT and CDR2 YENEEA come from the germline V gene. The CDR3 sequence: CASSLQTGSTEAFF. The CDR3 bases are TGTGCCAGCAGCTTACAGACAGGGAGCACTGAAGCTTTCTTT.

This rearrangement joins TRBV11-3 to TRBJ2-2, with a tentative D call TRBD2 (5 bases). The CDR3 runs to 14 residues. Trimming took 6 bases from V and 0 from J, leaving 8 bases between them. CDR1 is SGHNT, CDR2 YENEEA, per germline. The CDR3 nucleotides are TGTGCCAGCAGGTCCGGGACGAACACCGGGGAGCTGTTTTTT. It codes for CASRSGTNTGELFF.

V usage is TRBV19 and J usage is TRBJ1-1; possibly TRBD1 for D (6 bases). Trimming cost V 5 bases and J 2 bases, with 18 bases left between them. Looked up from germline, CDR1 is LNHDA and CDR2 is SQIVND (reference sequence). CDR3 length: 16 residues. The DNA for the CDR3 is TGTGCCAGTAGTCTAGGACCGGCGGGGGCTAACACTGAAGCTTTCTTT. Translation gives CASSLGPAGANTEAFF.

J is TRBJ1-3 and V is TRBV5-1; TRBD1 matches at 10 bases. The CDR3 covers 16 residues. With V trimmed by 0 bases and J by 2 bases, 2 bases remained unmatched. The germline V gene encodes CDR1 SGHRS and CDR2 YFSETQ. CDR3 sequence: CASSLGQGAPGNTIYF. The CDR3 DNA reads as TGCGCCAGCAGCTTGGGACAGGGGGCCCCTGGAAACACCATATATTTT.